This T cell receptor beta chain is from a study of control samples from healthy donors and cancer patients. Method: immunoSEQ multiplex PCR; TCRdb's copy keeps in-frame clones and lacks some. The data hold about 120,000 clones, with around 89% observed a single time. CDR3 length: 16 residues. Germline values: CDR1 SGHNT, CDR2 YYREEE (reference sequence). J was trimmed by 5 bases and V by 0 bases; bases with no gene match: 8. The TCR originated in a woman in her 70s in good health. Specimen: blood. The chain joins TRBV5-4 to TRBJ1-2, with TRBD1 identical over 9 bases. The CDR3 loop reads CASSLATGQGRYGYTF. CDR3 DNA: TGTGCCAGCAGCTTGGCCACGGGACAGGGAAGGTATGGCTACACCTTC.